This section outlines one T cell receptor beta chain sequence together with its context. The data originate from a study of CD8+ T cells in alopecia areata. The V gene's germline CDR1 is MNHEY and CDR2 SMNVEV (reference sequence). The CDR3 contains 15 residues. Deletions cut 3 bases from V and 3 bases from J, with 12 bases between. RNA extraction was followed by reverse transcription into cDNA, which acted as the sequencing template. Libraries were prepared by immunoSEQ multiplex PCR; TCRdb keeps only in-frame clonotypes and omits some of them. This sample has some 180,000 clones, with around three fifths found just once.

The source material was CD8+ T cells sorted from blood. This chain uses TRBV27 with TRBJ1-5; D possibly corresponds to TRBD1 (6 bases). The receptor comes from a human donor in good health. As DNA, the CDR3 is TGTGCCAGCAGTTTGGGGAGGGGGGCCAATCAGCCCCAGCATTTT. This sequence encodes CASSLGRGANQPQHF.